A single sample is the source of the 23 T cell receptor beta chains below, sequenced in a study of control samples from healthy donors and cancer patients. Profiling relied on immunoSEQ multiplex PCR, and the TCRdb table lists in-frame clones only, not all of them. The sample shows some 120,000 clones, around 92% of them seen only once. Sequencing was carried out using blood. The receptors shown here come from a man between 45 and 60 years old in good health.

The V call is TRBV7-2, the J call TRBJ2-7, with 8 nucleotides matching TRBD2. In germline, CDR1 is SGHTA, CDR2 FQGNSA. CDR3 length: 18 residues. V lost 6 bases, J lost 1 base, and 17 bases stayed unmatched. CDR3 DNA sequence: TGTGCCAGCAGTTCCCCCCGCCCTCCGGGACTAGGGTCCTACGAGCAGTACTTC. Translated, it gives CASSSPRPPGLGSYEQYF.

The chain links TRBV6-1 to TRBJ1-1, with a possible D match to TRBD1 (6 bases). Germline loops: CDR1 MNHNS, CDR2 SASEGT. The length of the CDR3 is 17 residues. Between the trimmed V and J ends, which lost 2 bases and 1 base, there was a span of 17 bases. The CDR3 nucleotides read TGTGCCAGCAGTGAACGGGACATCCGGAACCAGAACACTGAAGCTTTCTTT. Protein: CASSERDIRNQNTEAFF.

The rearrangement uses TRBV5-6 and TRBJ1-2; D not resolved. CDR3 length equals 12 residues. The germline gives CDR1 SGHDT, CDR2 YYEEEE. The germline V and J ends were trimmed by 7 bases and 1 base, with 8 bases remaining between them. CDR3 protein: CASRGGNYGYTF. In DNA form, the CDR3 reads TGTGCCAGCCGGGGTGGTAACTATGGCTACACCTTC.

As for this clone: The junction differs from germline at one of its ends, possibly a read error. The chain couples TRBV27 to TRBJ2-7, with D possibly TRBD1 on 6 matching bases. Per germline, CDR1 MNHEY and CDR2 SMNVEV (reference sequence). The CDR3 is made up of 15 amino acids. Here the CDR3 DNA reads TGTGCCAGCACTTTACGGACAGAGAGCTCCTACGAGCAGTACTTC. Translating gives CASTLRTESSYEQYF.

The rearrangement joins TRBV11-3 to TRBJ1-6, with D unresolved. Germline CDR1 is SGHNT and CDR2 is YENEEA. The length of the CDR3 is 14 residues. The V end lost 1 base, the J end lost 7 bases, and 8 bases lay between the germline ends. The CDR3 loop is CASSLGGRNSPLHF. In DNA, the CDR3 is TGTGCCAGCAGCTTAGGAGGGCGCAATTCACCCCTCCACTTT.

The chain combines TRBV7-7 with TRBJ2-2, with TRBD2 identical over 9 bases. In germline, CDR1 is SSHAT, CDR2 FNYEAQ (reference sequence). The CDR3 runs 16 residues. With 7 bases clipped from V and 6 bases from J, the junction kept 12 bases outside the gene matches. The CDR3, as DNA: TGTGCCAGCACCGGTGTGGTAGCGGGGGACCCCGGGGAGCTGTTTTTT. Its translation: CASTGVVAGDPGELFF.

The chain has TRBV28 and TRBJ2-1, with D possibly TRBD1 on 7 matching bases. The CDR3 runs 17 residues. V lost 1 base, J lost 5 bases, and 18 bases lay in between. Germline CDR1 is MDHEN and CDR2 is SYDVKM. The CDR3 DNA follows: TGTGCCAGCAGTTTATCCGGGGACAGAGGCGGGGACAATGAGCAGTTCTTC. Translating it yields CASSLSGDRGGDNEQFF.

The gene calls are TRBV5-1 and TRBJ1-1; TRBD1 matches at 7 bases. This CDR3 region has 13 residues. Germline-derived CDR1 and CDR2 are SGHRS and YFSETQ. V shed 4 bases, J shed 4 bases, and the junction held 4 bases outside the gene matches. The CDR3 loop is CASSRQGVTEAFF. In DNA form, the CDR3 reads TGCGCCAGCAGCCGACAGGGTGTCACTGAAGCTTTCTTT.

The sample holds one count of this clone. This chain uses TRBV11-2 with TRBJ2-3; D is ambiguous. This CDR3 spans 15 amino acids. Germline loops: CDR1 SGHAT, CDR2 FQNNGV. V was shortened by 2 bases and J by 2 bases, with 11 bases between the two germline ends. CDR3 residues: CASSLPTDPTDTQYF. DNA for the CDR3: TGTGCCAGCAGCTTACCGACGGATCCCACAGATACGCAGTATTTT.

The chain combines TRBV18 with TRBJ1-1; D is possibly TRBD1 (5 bases). Germline lookup yields CDR1 KGHSH and CDR2 LQKENI. V shed 0 bases and J shed 5 bases, with 19 bases lying between them. This CDR3 is 17 amino acids long. CDR3 sequence (DNA): TGTGCCAGCTCACCACCTGGGGGAGGCTCGATTGGTACTGAAGCTTTCTTT. Translation: CASSPPGGGSIGTEAFF. The variable domain in full, completed from reference TRBV18 and TRBJ1-1, reads NAGVMQNPRHLVRRRGQEARLRCSPMKGHSHVYWYRQLPEEGLKFMVYLQKENIIDESGMPKERFSAEFPKEGPSILRIQQVVRGDSAAYFCASSPPGGGSIGTEAFFGQGTRLTVV.

V and J are TRBV6-5 and TRBJ1-4; tentative D call: TRBD1 (6 bases). Deletions cut 4 bases from V and 4 bases from J, with 10 bases between. The CDR3 is 14 amino acids. CDR1 is MNHEY, CDR2 SVGAGI, per germline. The CDR3 loop is CASSWTANNEKLFF. In nucleotides, the CDR3 is TGTGCCAGCAGTTGGACAGCCAATAATGAAAAACTGTTTTTT.

The chain uses TRBV9 and TRBJ2-3; D remains ambiguous. With 0 bases removed from V and 1 base from J, the gap between germline ends came to 6 bases. The length of the CDR3 is 14 residues. CDR1 and CDR2 (germline): SGDLS, YYNGEE. CDR3 amino acids: CASSVDKGTDTQYF. For the CDR3, the DNA is TGTGCCAGCAGCGTAGACAAGGGCACAGATACGCAGTATTTT. Full variable domain (missing parts from reference TRBV9 and TRBJ2-3): DSGVTQTPKHLITATGQRVTLRCSPRSGDLSVYWYQQSLDQGLQFLIQYYNGEERAKGNILERFSAQQFPDLHSELNLSSLELGDSALYFCASSVDKGTDTQYFGPGTRLTVL.

The sample holds one count of this clone. The CDR3 DNA reads TGTGCCAGCAGTGAAGTAGAAGGGACTAGCGGGGAGCAGTACTTC. This sequence encodes CASSEVEGTSGEQYF. The chain joins TRBV6-1 to TRBJ2-7, with TRBD2 matching over 12 bases. The ends lost 1 base at V and 7 bases at J; junction bases unmatched: 5. Germline CDR1 MNHNS, CDR2 SASEGT. The CDR3 is made up of 15 amino acids.

This chain uses TRBV19 with TRBJ2-7; D is unresolved. The CDR3 has 12 residues. V lost 8 bases and J 6 bases, leaving 14 bases between the germline ends. From germline, CDR1 is LNHDA and CDR2 SQIVND (reference sequence). The CDR3 DNA reads as TGTGCCAGTGGCATGACGGGCTTCGAGCAGTACTTC. It translates to CASGMTGFEQYF.

The chain couples TRBV9 to TRBJ2-1, with 9 bases fitting TRBD2. The length of the CDR3 is 19 residues. Germline V lookup: CDR1 SGDLS, CDR2 YYNGEE. With V trimmed by 0 bases and J by 0 bases, 10 bases remained unmatched. The CDR3 nucleotides read TGTGCCAGCAGCGTAGAGGGCGTAGGGCGGGGGGGCTCCTACAATGAGCAGTTCTTC. Protein: CASSVEGVGRGGSYNEQFF.

The chain uses TRBV6-2 or TRBV6-3 and TRBJ2-2; TRBD1 matches 9 bases. V lost 4 bases to trimming and J lost 3 bases; unmatched junction nucleotides: 6. This CDR3 spans 16 amino acids. In germline, CDR1 is MNHEY, CDR2 SVGEGT. The CDR3 here is CASSLPGQGDTGELFF. In DNA, the CDR3 is TGTGCCAGCAGTTTGCCGGGACAGGGTGACACCGGGGAGCTGTTTTTT.

The chain is built from TRBV7-2 and TRBJ1-5, with no clear D. Trimming left V 2 bases short and J 0 bases short, with 11 bases between. The germline V gene has CDR1 SGHTA and CDR2 FQGNSA. This CDR3 comprises 16 residues. CDR3 region: CASSLYSGNSNQPQHF. CDR3 DNA sequence: TGTGCCAGCAGCTTATATTCGGGGAATAGCAATCAGCCCCAGCATTTT.

The V gene is TRBV7-9, the J gene TRBJ2-1; D gene ambiguous. Germline V gene sequence: CDR1 SEHNR, CDR2 FQNEAQ (reference sequence). This CDR3 is 11 amino acids long. The V and J ends lost 3 bases and 9 bases respectively, with 6 bases between them. The CDR3 region has the DNA TGTGCCAGCAGCTTTTTAGGTGAGCAGTTCTTC. Translating gives CASSFLGEQFF.

V is TRBV10-3 and J is TRBJ2-7, with a tentative D call TRBD2 (6 bases). CDR1 is ENHRY and CDR2 is SYGVKD in the germline V gene. V was shortened by 2 bases and J by 2 bases, with 10 bases between the two germline ends. CDR3 size: 14 residues. The CDR3 protein is CAISEAGGTYEQYF. CDR3 in DNA: TGTGCCATCAGTGAGGCCGGGGGAACCTACGAGCAGTACTTC.

This chain joins TRBV7-2 and TRBJ2-3; a weak D match, TRBD2 (5 bases). The germline CDR1 and CDR2 sequences are SGHTA and FQGNSA. V shed 5 bases and J shed 3 bases, with 9 bases lying between them. This CDR3 contains 13 residues. The CDR3 DNA reads TGTGCCAGCAGCCGAGGAGGTACAGATACGCAGTATTTT. The encoded protein is CASSRGGTDTQYF.

The chain joins TRBV4-2 to TRBJ2-1; D is tentatively TRBD1 or TRBD2 (5 bases each). Germline-derived CDR1 and CDR2 are LGHNA and YNFKEQ. The CDR3 has 15 residues. The ends were cut back, 0 bases at V and 15 bases at J, with 21 bases in the middle. The CDR3 is CASSQDRMGPNAPFF. CDR3 sequence (DNA): TGTGCCAGCAGCCAAGATAGAATGGGACCGAATGCACCGTTCTTC.

This clone was detected only once. The V gene is TRBV6-5, the J gene TRBJ1-5, with 10 bases that match TRBD1. V lost 9 bases and J lost 6; bases outside the gene matches: 5. Germline lookup yields CDR1 MNHEY and CDR2 SVGAGI. The CDR3 sequence is 13 residues long. The chain's CDR3 is CASAGTGVQPQHF. The CDR3 DNA follows: TGTGCCAGTGCCGGGACAGGGGTTCAGCCCCAGCATTTT.

The V and J genes are TRBV7-9 and TRBJ1-3; TRBD1 agrees at 12 bases. CDR1 is SEHNR, CDR2 FQNEAQ, per germline (reference sequence). The junction had 5 bases not matched to a gene; V was cut back by 5 bases and J by 3 bases. There are 16 residues in the CDR3. The CDR3 coding sequence is TGTGCCAGCAGCCGGGACAGGGGGCTTGGTGGAAACACCATATATTTT. The encoded protein is CASSRDRGLGGNTIYF.